This T cell receptor beta chain was identified in a study of memory CD4+ T cells and cytomegalovirus serostatus. Single viable CD3+CD4+CD8-CD45RO+ cells were sorted as the memory CD4+ T cells. The V gene lost 1 base and the J gene lost 1 base, with 8 bases spanning the gap. This CDR3 has 15 residues. Germline values: CDR1 SGHVS, CDR2 FQNEAQ. Some clones are missing from TCRdb's copy, which holds only in-frame ones; the method was immunoSEQ multiplex PCR. The sample gives under 100,000 clones, 80% of which show up once; around 0.77% is in the top ten. The sequence came from an adult in good health and CMV-seronegative. The chain has TRBV7-8 and TRBJ1-5; D remains ambiguous. Sequencing was carried out using memory CD4+ T cells from blood. The CDR3 reads CASSLVGQSNQPQHF. CDR3 nucleotides: TGTGCCAGCAGCTTAGTCGGGCAGAGCAATCAGCCCCAGCATTTT.